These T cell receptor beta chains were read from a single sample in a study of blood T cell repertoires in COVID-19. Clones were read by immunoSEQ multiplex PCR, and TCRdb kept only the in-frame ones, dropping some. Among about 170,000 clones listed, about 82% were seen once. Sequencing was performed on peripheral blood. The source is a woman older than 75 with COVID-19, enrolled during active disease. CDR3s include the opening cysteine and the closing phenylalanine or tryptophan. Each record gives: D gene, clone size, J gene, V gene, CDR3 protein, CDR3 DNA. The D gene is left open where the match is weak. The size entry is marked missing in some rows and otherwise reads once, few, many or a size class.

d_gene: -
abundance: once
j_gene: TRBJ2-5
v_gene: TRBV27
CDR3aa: CASATTSLGTQYF
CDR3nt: TGTGCCAGCGCTACGACATCCCTGGGGACCCAGTACTTC

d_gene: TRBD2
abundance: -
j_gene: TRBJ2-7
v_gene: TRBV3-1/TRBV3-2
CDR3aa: CASSQDQVGGEEQYF
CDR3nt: TGTGCCAGCAGCCAAGATCAGGTGGGGGGGGAGGAGCAGTACTTC

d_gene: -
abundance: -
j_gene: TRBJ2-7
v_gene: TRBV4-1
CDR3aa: CASSRASRAGHEQYF
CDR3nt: TGCGCCAGCAGCCGAGCAAGCCGGGCGGGACACGAGCAGTACTTC

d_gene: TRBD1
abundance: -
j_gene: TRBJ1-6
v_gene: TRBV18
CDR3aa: CASSPPNRVGRGRISPLHF
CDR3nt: TGTGCCAGCTCACCACCTAATCGAGTCGGCAGGGGGCGAATTTCACCCCTCCACTTT

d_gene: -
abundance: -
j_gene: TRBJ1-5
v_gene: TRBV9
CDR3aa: CASSVGPDNQPQHF
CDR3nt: TGTGCCAGCAGCGTAGGTCCAGACAATCAGCCCCAGCATTTT

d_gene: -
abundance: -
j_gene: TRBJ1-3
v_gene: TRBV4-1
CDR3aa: CASSQDRNGRGGNTIYF
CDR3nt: TGCGCCAGCAGCCAAGATCGAAATGGGAGGGGTGGAAACACCATATATTTT

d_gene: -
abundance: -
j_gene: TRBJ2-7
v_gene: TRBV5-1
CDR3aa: CASSSRDTGAYEQYF
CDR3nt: TGCGCCAGCAGCTCCCGGGACACCGGGGCTTACGAGCAGTACTTC

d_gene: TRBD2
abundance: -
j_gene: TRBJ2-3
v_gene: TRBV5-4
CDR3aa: CASSLVAGGVADTQYF
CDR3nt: TGTGCCAGCAGCTTAGTAGCGGGAGGTGTCGCAGATACGCAGTATTTT

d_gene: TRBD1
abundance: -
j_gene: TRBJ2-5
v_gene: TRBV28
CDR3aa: CASSIRQGQETQYF
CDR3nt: TGTGCCAGCAGTATAAGACAGGGGCAAGAGACCCAGTACTTC

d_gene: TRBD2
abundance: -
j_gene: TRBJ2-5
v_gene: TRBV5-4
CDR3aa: CASSSTAGTSRETQYF
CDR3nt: TGTGCCAGCAGCTCAACCGCCGGGACTAGCCGTGAGACCCAGTACTTC

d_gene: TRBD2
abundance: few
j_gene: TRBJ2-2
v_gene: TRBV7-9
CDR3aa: CASSPTPGLANTGELFF
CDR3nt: TGTGCCAGCAGCCCCACCCCGGGACTAGCTAACACCGGGGAGCTGTTTTTT

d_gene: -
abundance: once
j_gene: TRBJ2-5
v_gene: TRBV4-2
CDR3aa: CASSISYVQGQETQYF
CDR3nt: TGTGCCAGCAGCATAAGTTACGTACAGGGACAAGAGACCCAGTACTTC

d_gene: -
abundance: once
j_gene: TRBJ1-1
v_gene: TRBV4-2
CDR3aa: CASSLHLTADSEAFF
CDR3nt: TGTGCCAGCAGCCTCCACTTAACCGCGGACTCTGAAGCTTTCTTT

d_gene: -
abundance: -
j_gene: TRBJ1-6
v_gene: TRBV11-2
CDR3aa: CASSFASYNSPLHF
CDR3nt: TGTGCCAGCAGCTTTGCGTCCTATAATTCACCCCTCCACTTT

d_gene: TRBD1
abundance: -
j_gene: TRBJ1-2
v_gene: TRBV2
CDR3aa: CASSYGTASPSYTF
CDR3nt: TGTGCCAGCAGCTATGGGACAGCCAGCCCTAGCTACACCTTC

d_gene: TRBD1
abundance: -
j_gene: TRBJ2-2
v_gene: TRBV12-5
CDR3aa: CASGLGRQGRTGELFF
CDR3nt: TGTGCTAGTGGTTTGGGACGACAGGGGCGAACCGGGGAGCTGTTTTTT

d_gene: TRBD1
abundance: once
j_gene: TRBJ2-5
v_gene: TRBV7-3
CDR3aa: CASSTRTGETQYF
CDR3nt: TGTGCCAGCAGCACCCGGACAGGGGAGACCCAGTACTTC

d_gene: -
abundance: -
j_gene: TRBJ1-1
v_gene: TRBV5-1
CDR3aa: CASEGGGEGTEAFF
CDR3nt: TGCGCCAGCGAGGGAGGGGGTGAAGGCACTGAAGCTTTCTTT

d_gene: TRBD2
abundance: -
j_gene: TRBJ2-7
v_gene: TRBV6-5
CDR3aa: CASTIPEGGTYEQYF
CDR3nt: TGTGCCAGCACCATCCCTGAGGGAGGGACCTACGAGCAGTACTTC

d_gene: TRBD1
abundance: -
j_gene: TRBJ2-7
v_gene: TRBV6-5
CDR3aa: CASSLARTGYEQYF
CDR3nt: TGTGCCAGCAGTTTGGCCCGGACAGGGTACGAGCAGTACTTC

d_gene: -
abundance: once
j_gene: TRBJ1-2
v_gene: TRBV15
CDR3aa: CATSQGNLEDGYTF
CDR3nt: TGTGCCACCAGTCAGGGGAACTTGGAGGATGGCTACACCTTC

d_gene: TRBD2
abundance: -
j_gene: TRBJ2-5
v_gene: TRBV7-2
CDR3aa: CASSLRLAGGEETQYF
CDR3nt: TGTGCCAGCAGCTTACGACTAGCGGGGGGCGAAGAGACCCAGTACTTC

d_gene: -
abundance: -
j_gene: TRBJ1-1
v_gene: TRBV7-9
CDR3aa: CASSSSQLGNTEAFF
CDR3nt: TGTGCCAGCAGCTCTAGTCAACTCGGGAACACTGAAGCTTTCTTT

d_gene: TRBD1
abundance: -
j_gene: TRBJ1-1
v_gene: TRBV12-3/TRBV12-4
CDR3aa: CASSLTGGEAFF
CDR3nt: TGTGCCAGCAGTCTTACAGGGGGGGAAGCTTTCTTT

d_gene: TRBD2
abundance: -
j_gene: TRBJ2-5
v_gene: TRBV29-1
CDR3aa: CSVGGSQETQYF
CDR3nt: TGCAGCGTTGGCGGGAGCCAAGAGACCCAGTACTTC

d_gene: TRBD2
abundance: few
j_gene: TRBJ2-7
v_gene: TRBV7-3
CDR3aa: CASSPGREASYEQYF
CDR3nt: TGTGCCAGCAGCCCTGGGAGGGAGGCCTCCTACGAGCAGTACTTC

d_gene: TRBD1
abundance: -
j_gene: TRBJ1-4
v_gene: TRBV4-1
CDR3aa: CASSRDRGGTNEKLFF
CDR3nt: TGCGCCAGCAGTCGAGACAGGGGAGGAACTAATGAAAAACTGTTTTTT

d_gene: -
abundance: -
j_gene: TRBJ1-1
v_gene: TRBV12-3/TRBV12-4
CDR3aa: CASSSGVNTEAFF
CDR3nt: TGTGCCAGCAGCTCGGGGGTGAACACTGAAGCTTTCTTT

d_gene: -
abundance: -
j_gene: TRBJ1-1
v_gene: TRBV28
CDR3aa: CASRKKLQGSDTEAFF
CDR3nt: TGTGCCAGCCGGAAGAAGTTACAGGGTTCAGACACTGAAGCTTTCTTT

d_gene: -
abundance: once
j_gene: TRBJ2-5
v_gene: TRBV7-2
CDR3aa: CASSLGPGNFETQYF
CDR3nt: TGTGCCAGCAGCTTAGGGCCAGGGAACTTCGAGACCCAGTACTTC

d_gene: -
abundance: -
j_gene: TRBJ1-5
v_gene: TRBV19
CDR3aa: CASSPGNSNQPQHF
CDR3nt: TGTGCCAGTAGTCCGGGTAACTCCAATCAGCCCCAGCATTTT

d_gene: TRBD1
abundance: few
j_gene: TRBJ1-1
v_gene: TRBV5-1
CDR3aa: CASQGQGNTEAFF
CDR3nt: TGCGCCAGCCAGGGACAGGGGAACACTGAAGCTTTCTTT

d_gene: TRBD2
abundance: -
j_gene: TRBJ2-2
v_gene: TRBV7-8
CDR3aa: CASSWPAGGPNTGELFF
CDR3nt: TGTGCCAGCAGCTGGCCAGCGGGGGGTCCGAACACCGGGGAGCTGTTTTTT